This paragraph reports one T cell receptor (beta chain). These data are taken from a study of human T cells and chemical hapten exposure. Study-level background: The study lasted roughly 22 weeks, and patients were dosed weekly with diphenylcyclopropenone on the scalp throughout. Mostly female, the patients presented with alopecia areata, totalis or universalis.

CDR1 and CDR2 from the germline V gene are SGHTA and FQGTGA. CDR3 length: 13 amino acids. V shed 5 bases and J shed 6 bases, with 14 bases lying between them. The time point: patch test 1, 2 weeks after DPC sensitization. Treatment specified: therapeutic diphenylcyclopropenone sensitization with weekly scalp DPC. Individual cDNA molecules (in the library) carried attached unique molecular identifiers. TCRdb re-called the RACE reads through MiXCR, storing one row per CDR3 protein. Of some 87,000 distinct CDR3 sequences detected, 9% to 12% appear once; the ten largest clones hold approximately 1.4%. The receptor was isolated from a woman aged 50 to 65 with alopecia areata. Some clones in this sample may be carry-over from other donors' samples. This sample comprised whole blood, obtained in connection with sensitization to the hapten diphenylcyclopropenone (DPC). The chain couples TRBV7-3 to TRBJ2-7; possibly TRBD1 or TRBD2 for D (6 bases each). Here the CDR3 reads CASSPGGQFEQYF. Written as DNA, the CDR3 is TGTGCCAGCAGCCCTGGGGGGCAGTTCGAGCAGTACTTC.